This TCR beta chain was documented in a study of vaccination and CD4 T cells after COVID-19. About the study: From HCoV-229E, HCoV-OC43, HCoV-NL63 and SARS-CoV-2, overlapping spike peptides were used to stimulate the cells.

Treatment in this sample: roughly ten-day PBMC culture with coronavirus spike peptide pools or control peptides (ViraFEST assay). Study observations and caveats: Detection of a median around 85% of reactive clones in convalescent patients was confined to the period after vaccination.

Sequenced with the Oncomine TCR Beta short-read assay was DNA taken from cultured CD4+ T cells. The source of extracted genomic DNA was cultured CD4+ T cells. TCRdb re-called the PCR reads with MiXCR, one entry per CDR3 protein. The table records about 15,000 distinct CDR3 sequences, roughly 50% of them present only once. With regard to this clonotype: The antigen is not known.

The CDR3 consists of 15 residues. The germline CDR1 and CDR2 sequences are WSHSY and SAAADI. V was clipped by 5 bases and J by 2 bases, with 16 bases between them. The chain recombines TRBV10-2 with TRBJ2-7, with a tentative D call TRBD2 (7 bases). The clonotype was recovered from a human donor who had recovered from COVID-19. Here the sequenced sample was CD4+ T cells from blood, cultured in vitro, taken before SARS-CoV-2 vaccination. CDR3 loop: CASSLEGGTTYEQYF. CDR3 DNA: TGCGCCAGCAGTCTCGAGGGGGGGACCACCTACGAGCAGTACTTC.